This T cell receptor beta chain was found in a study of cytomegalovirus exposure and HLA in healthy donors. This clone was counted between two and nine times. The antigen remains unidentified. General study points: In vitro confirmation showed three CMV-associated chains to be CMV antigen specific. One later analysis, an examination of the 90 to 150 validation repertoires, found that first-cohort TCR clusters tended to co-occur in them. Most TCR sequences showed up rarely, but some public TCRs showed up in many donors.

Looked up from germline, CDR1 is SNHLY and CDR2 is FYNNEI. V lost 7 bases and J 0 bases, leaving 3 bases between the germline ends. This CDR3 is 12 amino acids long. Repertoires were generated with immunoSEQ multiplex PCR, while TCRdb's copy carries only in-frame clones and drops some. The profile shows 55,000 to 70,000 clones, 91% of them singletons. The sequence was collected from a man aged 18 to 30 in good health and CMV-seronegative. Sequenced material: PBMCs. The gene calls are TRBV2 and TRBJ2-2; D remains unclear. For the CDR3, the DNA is TGTGCCAGCACTCCGAACACCGGGGAGCTGTTTTTT. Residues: CASTPNTGELFF.